This TCR beta chain was identified during a study of T cell repertoires in aging, cancer and after chemotherapy. Overall study context: Six age groups, ranging from 30 or younger to 70 or older, included the donors. The whole study produced a dataset of about 8.8 million TCR reads. General study findings and limits: No conclusions about immunological memory after chemotherapy can be drawn from the repertoire data. In each cancer cohort, median generation probability increased across chemotherapy, suggesting thymic output rebounded.

The template was genomic DNA from peripheral blood, not RNA. Worth noting for this clonotype: What it recognizes is unknown.

TRB rearrangements spanning V, D and J were amplified using mixed TRB-A/B primers. TCRdb re-called the multiplex PCR reads through MiXCR, storing one row per CDR3 protein. This table holds 6,000 to 9,000 distinct CDR3 sequences, about 38% found once. CDR1 and CDR2 from the germline V gene are MDHEN and SYDVKM. Unmatched junction bases numbered 16, after V lost 5 bases and J lost 14 bases. The CDR3 runs to 15 residues. Sequencing input: blood. This chain joins TRBV28 and TRBJ2-4, with 9 bases that match TRBD2. The clonotype comes from a human donor in good health. CDR3 residues: CASSPPEAGGQIKYF. The CDR3 DNA follows: TGTGCCAGCAGTCCTCCCGAAGCGGGAGGCCAAATTAAGTACTTC.